Presented here are 9 T cell receptor beta chains from one specimen sequenced in a study of blood T cells in healthy people across ages. Combining a sample-barcoded 5' primer with a J-beta primer mix, a second PCR ran for about 6 to 12 cycles. MiXCR, run by TCRdb on the 5' RACE reads, gives a single entry per CDR3 protein. Altogether 1.5 million to 2 million distinct CDR3 sequences are present, around 48% being singletons, with the ten largest covering less than 2.5%. The sample consisted of blood. These TCRs come from a woman in her forties in good health.

The genes are TRBV29-1 and TRBJ2-1; 7 bases map to TRBD1. The ends lost 7 bases at V and 4 bases at J; junction bases unmatched: 4. The CDR3 contains 12 residues. CDR1 is SQVTM and CDR2 is ANQGSEA in the germline V gene. The CDR3 DNA reads TGCAGCGGGAAGACAGGGTACAATGAGCAGTTCTTC. Protein sequence: CSGKTGYNEQFF.

The chain recombines TRBV27 with TRBJ2-5; weak D call: TRBD1 (6 bases). V was cut by 5 bases and J by 5 bases, with 15 bases left in between. The CDR3 has 14 residues. Germline V gene lookup returns CDR1 MNHEY and CDR2 SMNVEV (reference sequence). CDR3 amino acids: CASSPPGDEETQYF. The CDR3 DNA follows: TGTGCCAGCAGTCCCCCAGGGGACGAGGAGACCCAGTACTTC.

V is TRBV29-1 and J is TRBJ2-3; D is perhaps TRBD1 or TRBD2 (5 bases each). Trimming cost V 1 base and J 5 bases, with 19 bases left between them. The V gene's germline CDR1 is SQVTM and CDR2 ANQGSEA. This CDR3 has 16 amino acids. DNA for the CDR3: TGCAGCGTTGAAGGGAATGATGACAGTCGGGGAGATACGCAGTATTTT. Its translation: CSVEGNDDSRGDTQYF.

This rearrangement joins TRBV4-2 to TRBJ2-1; the match to TRBD2 covers 8 bases. Germline V lookup: CDR1 LGHNA, CDR2 YNFKEQ. This CDR3 comprises 17 residues. J was trimmed by 4 bases and V by 2 bases; bases with no gene match: 10. The CDR3 sequence: CASSQQSSGAAYNEQFF. Written as DNA, the CDR3 is TGTGCCAGCAGCCAACAAAGTAGCGGGGCCGCTTACAATGAGCAGTTCTTC.

This clonotype has a handful of counts. V gene TRBV5-1 combines with J gene TRBJ2-4, with D tentatively TRBD1 (6 bases). This CDR3 spans 16 amino acids. V shed 0 bases and J shed 1 base, with 11 bases lying between them. Germline V lookup: CDR1 SGHRS, CDR2 YFSETQ. The CDR3 DNA reads TGCGCCAGCAGCTTGGACAGGGATACTGCCAAAAACATTCAGTACTTC. As protein: CASSLDRDTAKNIQYF.

The chain carries TRBV25-1 and TRBJ1-6; 7 bases line up with TRBD1. CDR3 size: 14 residues. The V and J ends lost 7 bases and 12 bases, in that order; junction bases with no gene match: 12. Germline V lookup: CDR1 MGHDK, CDR2 SYGVNS. CDR3 sequence reads: CASTRQGGSLPLHF. The CDR3 coding sequence is TGTGCCAGCACCCGACAGGGAGGTTCTTTACCCCTCCACTTT.

On this clonotype itself: At one end the junction does not follow the germline gene, possibly because of a read error. This sequence joins TRBV2 and TRBJ1-2; 7 bases line up with TRBD1. The germline V gene has CDR1 SNHLY and CDR2 FYNNEI. The CDR3 loop spans 13 amino acids. The CDR3 loop reads CASREDRALGYTF. The CDR3 bases are TGTGCCAGCAGGGAAGACAGGGCGCTGGGCTACACCTTC. Based on the CDR3 plus reference TRBV2 and TRBJ1-2, the full variable domain is EPEVTQTPSHQVTQMGQEVILRCVPISNHLYFYWYRQILGQKVEFLVSFYNNEISEKSEIFDDQFSVERPDGSNFTLKIRSTKLEDSAMYFCASREDRALGYTFGSGTRLTVV.

This clonotype was observed a handful of times. The rearrangement links TRBV7-2 to TRBJ2-6; 11 positions match TRBD1. The ends lost 5 bases at V and 0 bases at J; junction bases unmatched: 6. CDR3 size: 18 residues. The germline V gene has CDR1 SGHTA and CDR2 FQGNSA. CDR3 region: CASSRGQGVLSGANVLTF. The CDR3 nucleotides read TGTGCCAGCAGCCGGGGACAGGGGGTCCTCTCTGGGGCCAACGTCCTGACTTTC.

This clonotype was counted only a few times. The chain recombines TRBV20-1 with TRBJ2-5; D perhaps matches TRBD2 (6 bases). CDR3 length: 15 residues. Germline assignment: CDR1 DFQATT and CDR2 SNEGSKA (reference sequence). Deletions cut 6 bases from V and 0 bases from J, with 17 bases between. Here the CDR3 reads CSAPLSGWYQETQYF. CDR3 in DNA: TGCAGTGCCCCACTGAGCGGGTGGTACCAAGAGACCCAGTACTTC.